This T cell receptor (beta chain) was retrieved from a study of shared clonotypes between healthy human individuals. Study-wide findings and caveats: Depth of sequencing was expected to influence donor clonotype sharing.

In replicate PCRs of sorted subsets, roughly 190 ng DNA, about 29,000 T cell genomes, was used. Data came from immunoSEQ multiplex PCR; TCRdb stores just in-frame clones and leaves some out. This table has 2,500,000 or so clones, approximately 90% appearing once. Losses at the gene ends were 0 bases for V and 4 bases for J; bases not matched to a gene: 4. Germline V gives CDR1 SGHDT, CDR2 YYEEEE. The CDR3 has 15 residues. This clone occurred once. Its antigen is still unknown. V is TRBV5-6 and J is TRBJ2-1; TRBD2 agrees at 7 bases. Sequencing was carried out using naive CD4+ T cells from PBMCs. Subset in this sample: CD45RA+ positively selected. This TCR derives from a man younger than 35 in good health. Some clones in this sample may be carry-over from other donors' samples. CDR3 sequence reads: CASSLGLAEYNEQFF. The CDR3 DNA sequence: TGTGCCAGCAGCTTGGGGCTAGCGGAGTACAATGAGCAGTTCTTC.